This TCR beta chain was captured by sequencing in a study of OX40 agonist ivuxolimab in advanced cancers. Study context: The treatment was a fully human IgG2 OX40 agonist, ivuxolimab.

Some clones are missing from TCRdb's copy, which holds only in-frame ones; the method was immunoSEQ multiplex PCR. The data show 100,000 or so clones, just over 90% seen once. The input for sequencing was CD4+ or CD8+ T cells sorted from blood, taken in a trial of the OX40 agonist ivuxolimab. This sequence was found in an adult with an advanced solid tumor such as melanoma, head and neck, liver or kidney cancer.

In DNA, the CDR3 is TGTGCCATCAGCCCTAAGGGCTATGGCTACACCTTC. This sequence encodes CAISPKGYGYTF. The V and J genes are TRBV10-3 and TRBJ1-2; no reliable D call. V shed 6 bases and J shed 4 bases, with 9 bases lying between them. The CDR3 runs 12 residues. Germline V gene data show CDR1 as ENHRY and CDR2 as SYGVKD.